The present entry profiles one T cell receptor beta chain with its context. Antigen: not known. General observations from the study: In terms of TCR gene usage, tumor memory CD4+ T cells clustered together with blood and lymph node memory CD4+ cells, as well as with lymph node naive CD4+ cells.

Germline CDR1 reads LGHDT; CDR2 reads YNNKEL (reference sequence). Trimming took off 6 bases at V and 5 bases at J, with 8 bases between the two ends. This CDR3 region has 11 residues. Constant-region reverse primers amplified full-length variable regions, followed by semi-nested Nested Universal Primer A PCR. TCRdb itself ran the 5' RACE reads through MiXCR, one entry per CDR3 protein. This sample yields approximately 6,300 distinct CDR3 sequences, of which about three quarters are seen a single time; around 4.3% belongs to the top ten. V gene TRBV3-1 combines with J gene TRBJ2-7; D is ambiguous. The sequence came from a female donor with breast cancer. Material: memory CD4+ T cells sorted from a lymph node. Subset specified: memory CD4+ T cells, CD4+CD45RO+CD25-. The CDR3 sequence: CASREKDEQYF. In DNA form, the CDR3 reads TGTGCCAGCAGAGAGAAAGACGAGCAGTACTTC.